This TCR beta chain was sequenced in a study of blood T cell repertoires in COVID-19. For the study at large: T cells, B-cell-depleted T cells, or PBMCs provided the cDNA or gDNA that served as material.

Unmatched junction bases numbered 11, after V lost 2 bases and J lost 1 base. Germline lookup yields CDR1 MNHEY and CDR2 SMNVEV (reference sequence). CDR3 size: 18 residues. Per the original methods: It was from reference gene primer amplification that nucleated cell counts were estimated. Sequencing used immunoSEQ multiplex PCR; TCRdb keeps in-frame clones, though not all of them. The V and J calls and clone size are taken from that table; D and trimming were inferred from the DNA. The sample carries 150,000 to 200,000 clones, approximately 95% recorded once. Patients of the Seattle cohort, enrolled during active infection, were followed longitudinally.

What was sequenced was peripheral blood. The rearrangement joins TRBV27 to TRBJ1-5, with 7 positions matching TRBD1. This clonotype was obtained from a woman in her sixties with COVID-19, enrolled during active disease. The CDR3 region is CASSLGPHRGRSNQPQHF. CDR3 sequence (DNA): TGTGCCAGCAGTTTAGGTCCCCACAGGGGACGGAGCAATCAGCCCCAGCATTTT.